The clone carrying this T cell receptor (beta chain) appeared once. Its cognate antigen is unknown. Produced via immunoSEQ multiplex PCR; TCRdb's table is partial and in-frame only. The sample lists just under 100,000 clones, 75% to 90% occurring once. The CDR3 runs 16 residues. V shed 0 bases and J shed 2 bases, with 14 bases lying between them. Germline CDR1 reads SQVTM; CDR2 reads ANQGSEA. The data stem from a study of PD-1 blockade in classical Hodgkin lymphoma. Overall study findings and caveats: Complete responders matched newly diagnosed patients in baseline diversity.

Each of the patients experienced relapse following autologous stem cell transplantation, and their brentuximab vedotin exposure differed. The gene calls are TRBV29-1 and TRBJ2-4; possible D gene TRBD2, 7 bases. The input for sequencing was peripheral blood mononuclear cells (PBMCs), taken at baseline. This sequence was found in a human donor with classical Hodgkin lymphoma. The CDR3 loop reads CSVEDPGRGTKNIQYF. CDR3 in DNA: TGCAGCGTTGAAGATCCGGGGAGGGGGACCAAAAACATTCAGTACTTC.